These T cell receptor beta chains were read from a single sample in a study of blood T cells in healthy people across ages. TCRdb used MiXCR to reprocess the 5' RACE reads, holding one entry per CDR3 protein. The profile shows approximately 800,000 distinct CDR3 sequences, approximately 24% of them singletons. The same specimen was also included in a second study, on T cells of mothers and their children.

Specimen: blood. The receptors shown here come from a boy younger than 18 in good health. Each CDR3 is given with its conserved first and last residue. The D gene is left open where the match is weak. Clone size appears in some rows only: once, few, many, or a class for an expanded clone.

clone size: .
V gene: TRBV19
J gene: TRBJ1-5
D gene: .
CDR3 DNA: TGTACCAGTAATCAGGGAGGGGTCGGACAGCCCCAGCATTTT
CDR3 protein: CTSNQGGVGQPQHF

clone size: .
V gene: TRBV13
J gene: TRBJ1-4
D gene: .
CDR3 DNA: TGTGCCAGCAGCCCCAGGGCCTCTAATGAAGAACTGTTTTTT
CDR3 protein: CASSPRASNEELFF

clone size: .
V gene: TRBV2
J gene: TRBJ2-7
D gene: .
CDR3 DNA: TGTGCCAGCAGTGAACGAGGGAGCTACTACGAGCAGTACTTC
CDR3 protein: CASSERGSYYEQYF

clone size: .
V gene: TRBV11-2
J gene: TRBJ1-2
D gene: .
CDR3 DNA: TGTGCCAGCAGCTTAGTTCAGACTGTCTATGGCTACACCTTC
CDR3 protein: CASSLVQTVYGYTF

clone size: .
V gene: TRBV28
J gene: TRBJ2-7
D gene: .
CDR3 DNA: TGTGCCAGCAGTTTATGGGGGGGACTTCGGTTAAATCTGGACGAGCAGTACTTC
CDR3 protein: CASSLWGGLRLNLDEQYF

clone size: few
V gene: TRBV7-3
J gene: TRBJ2-1
D gene: TRBD2
CDR3 DNA: TGTGCCAGCAGCCCACGGGGAGCGGGGGGCCACAATGAGCAGTTCTTC
CDR3 protein: CASSPRGAGGHNEQFF

clone size: .
V gene: TRBV10-3
J gene: TRBJ2-5
D gene: .
CDR3 DNA: TGTGCCATCAATAGCCAGGGTCAAGAGACCCAGTACTTC
CDR3 protein: CAINSQGQETQYF

clone size: .
V gene: TRBV5-1
J gene: TRBJ2-2
D gene: .
CDR3 DNA: TGCGCCAGCAGCTTGGGGGGAAGCCTCGGGGAGCTGTTTTTT
CDR3 protein: CASSLGGSLGELFF

clone size: few
V gene: TRBV5-1
J gene: TRBJ2-5
D gene: .
CDR3 DNA: TGCGCCAGCAGCTCAAGACCGGGACCGGAGACCCAGTACTTC
CDR3 protein: CASSSRPGPETQYF

clone size: .
V gene: TRBV15
J gene: TRBJ2-7
D gene: TRBD1
CDR3 DNA: TGTGCCACCAGCAGGGAGGGACAGGGGGCTCGCGAGCAGTACTTC
CDR3 protein: CATSREGQGAREQYF

clone size: .
V gene: TRBV7-3
J gene: TRBJ2-5
D gene: .
CDR3 DNA: TGTGCCAGCAGCTCCTTAGGGGAACAAGAGACCCAGTACTTC
CDR3 protein: CASSSLGEQETQYF

clone size: .
V gene: TRBV5-1
J gene: TRBJ2-5
D gene: .
CDR3 DNA: TGCGCCAGCAGCCCTCGGGGAAATGGAGGTGAGACCCAGTACTTC
CDR3 protein: CASSPRGNGGETQYF

clone size: .
V gene: TRBV12-3/TRBV12-4
J gene: TRBJ2-3
D gene: .
CDR3 DNA: TGTGCCAGCAGTTTTTCCCCGGGGGGCGCAGATACGCAGTATTTT
CDR3 protein: CASSFSPGGADTQYF

clone size: .
V gene: TRBV2
J gene: TRBJ2-3
D gene: TRBD2
CDR3 DNA: TGTGCCAGCATGACGGGGGGAGGAACAGATACGCAGTATTTT
CDR3 protein: CASMTGGGTDTQYF

clone size: .
V gene: TRBV9
J gene: TRBJ2-3
D gene: TRBD1
CDR3 DNA: TGTGCCAGTTCGACAGGGAGATTCACAGATACGCAGTATTTT
CDR3 protein: CASSTGRFTDTQYF

clone size: .
V gene: TRBV20-1
J gene: TRBJ2-1
D gene: TRBD2
CDR3 DNA: TGCAGTGCTAGACACACGGGCGGGGGAACTTACAATGAGCAGTTCTTC
CDR3 protein: CSARHTGGGTYNEQFF

clone size: few
V gene: TRBV4-1
J gene: TRBJ2-1
D gene: .
CDR3 DNA: TGCGCCAGCAGCCAAGCTCTTATAGTCAATGAGCAGTTCTTC
CDR3 protein: CASSQALIVNEQFF

clone size: .
V gene: TRBV9
J gene: TRBJ2-3
D gene: .
CDR3 DNA: TGTGCCAGCAGCCATCTAGGGGCGCCAACAGATACGCAGTATTTT
CDR3 protein: CASSHLGAPTDTQYF

clone size: .
V gene: TRBV9
J gene: TRBJ2-5
D gene: .
CDR3 DNA: TGTGCCAGCAGCGTAGAACCGGGCGGCCCAAGGGAGTTCTTC
CDR3 protein: CASSVEPGGPREFF

clone size: few
V gene: TRBV25-1
J gene: TRBJ1-4
D gene: .
CDR3 DNA: TGTGCCAGCCGGTCTCTGGCGGGGGGAAAACTGTTTTTT
CDR3 protein: CASRSLAGGKLFF

clone size: many
V gene: TRBV6-6
J gene: TRBJ2-7
D gene: .
CDR3 DNA: TGTGCCAGCAGTTACGGCCAGACCTACGAGCAGTACTTC
CDR3 protein: CASSYGQTYEQYF

clone size: .
V gene: TRBV28
J gene: TRBJ2-2
D gene: .
CDR3 DNA: TGTGCCAGCAACAACCCCGGTTCGAACACCGGGGAGCTGTTTTTT
CDR3 protein: CASNNPGSNTGELFF

clone size: .
V gene: TRBV20-1
J gene: TRBJ2-7
D gene: .
CDR3 DNA: TGCAGTGCTAGAGATCTGACCTACGAGCAGTACTTC
CDR3 protein: CSARDLTYEQYF

clone size: few
V gene: TRBV24-1
J gene: TRBJ1-4
D gene: .
CDR3 DNA: TGTGCCACCAGGGCTCCTTGGGAAAAACTGTTTTTT
CDR3 protein: CATRAPWEKLFF

clone size: .
V gene: TRBV18
J gene: TRBJ1-5
D gene: .
CDR3 DNA: TGTGCCAGCTCCATTGGACACGCGAGCAATCAGCCCCAGCATTTT
CDR3 protein: CASSIGHASNQPQHF

clone size: once
V gene: TRBV9
J gene: TRBJ1-1
D gene: .
CDR3 DNA: TGTGCCAGCAGCGTAGAGGGCAACACTCCTGAAGCTTTCTTT
CDR3 protein: CASSVEGNTPEAFF

clone size: few
V gene: TRBV29-1
J gene: TRBJ1-1
D gene: .
CDR3 DNA: TGCAGCGTTGACGAGGGAATAGCCACTGAAGCTTTCTTT
CDR3 protein: CSVDEGIATEAFF

clone size: few
V gene: TRBV7-9
J gene: TRBJ2-1
D gene: TRBD2
CDR3 DNA: TGTGCCAGCAGCTTGTGGGGACTACGCTACAATGAGCAGTTCTTC
CDR3 protein: CASSLWGLRYNEQFF

clone size: .
V gene: TRBV12-3/TRBV12-4
J gene: TRBJ2-5
D gene: .
CDR3 DNA: TGTGCCAGCAGTCCCCAAGCGGGTGGGGCGAGAGAGACCCAGTACTTC
CDR3 protein: CASSPQAGGARETQYF

clone size: .
V gene: TRBV7-2
J gene: TRBJ2-5
D gene: .
CDR3 DNA: TGTGCCAGCAGCTTAGGGGCTGGGGGCAGGACGGAGACCCAGTACTTC
CDR3 protein: CASSLGAGGRTETQYF

clone size: .
V gene: TRBV6-1
J gene: TRBJ2-5
D gene: .
CDR3 DNA: TGTGCCAGCATAAAGGAGAAAGAGACCCAGTACTTC
CDR3 protein: CASIKEKETQYF

clone size: .
V gene: TRBV29-1
J gene: TRBJ2-7
D gene: .
CDR3 DNA: TGCAGCGTTTGGGAAGAGGGGTACGAGCAGTACTTC
CDR3 protein: CSVWEEGYEQYF

clone size: few
V gene: TRBV10-1
J gene: TRBJ1-5
D gene: .
CDR3 DNA: TGCGCCAGCTTTCCGTTGAAGGGCCGGCAGCCCCAGCATTTT
CDR3 protein: CASFPLKGRQPQHF

clone size: .
V gene: TRBV7-9
J gene: TRBJ2-4
D gene: TRBD1
CDR3 DNA: TGTGCCAGCAGCGTCGACAGGGAAAACATTCAGTACTTC
CDR3 protein: CASSVDRENIQYF

clone size: .
V gene: TRBV20-1
J gene: TRBJ1-2
D gene: .
CDR3 DNA: TGCAGTGCTAGAGATGAGGGGGAGGGCGGGGGCTATGGCTACACCTTC
CDR3 protein: CSARDEGEGGGYGYTF

clone size: .
V gene: TRBV20-1
J gene: TRBJ2-5
D gene: .
CDR3 DNA: TGCAGTGCTCCGCTTCTAGGGGAGACCCAGTACTTC
CDR3 protein: CSAPLLGETQYF

clone size: .
V gene: TRBV19
J gene: TRBJ2-7
D gene: .
CDR3 DNA: TGTGCCAGTAGCAGCGAGGGGCTGAACGAGCAGTACTTC
CDR3 protein: CASSSEGLNEQYF

clone size: .
V gene: TRBV20-1
J gene: TRBJ1-2
D gene: .
CDR3 DNA: TGCAGTGCTTCGGACCTAAACTATGGCTACACCTTC
CDR3 protein: CSASDLNYGYTF

clone size: .
V gene: TRBV7-9
J gene: TRBJ1-5
D gene: TRBD1
CDR3 DNA: TGTGCCAGCAGCCCACAGGGGGCGACCATGCCCCAGCATTTT
CDR3 protein: CASSPQGATMPQHF

clone size: .
V gene: TRBV7-8
J gene: TRBJ2-4
D gene: TRBD1
CDR3 DNA: TGTGCCAGCAGCTTCACCGGGGACAGGGAAACCAAAAACATTCAGTACTTC
CDR3 protein: CASSFTGDRETKNIQYF

clone size: .
V gene: TRBV5-1
J gene: TRBJ2-2
D gene: TRBD2
CDR3 DNA: TGCGCCAGCAGGACGAGCGGGGGTCCCACCGGGGAGCTGTTTTTT
CDR3 protein: CASRTSGGPTGELFF

clone size: .
V gene: TRBV19
J gene: TRBJ2-7
D gene: .
CDR3 DNA: TGTGCCAGTAGTATAGATGCCAGGGCCTACGAGCAGTACTTC
CDR3 protein: CASSIDARAYEQYF

clone size: few
V gene: TRBV30
J gene: TRBJ2-1
D gene: .
CDR3 DNA: TGTGCCTGGAGTGTCCCGCGACTCTCGCCCCTGGGGGATGAGCAGTTCTTC
CDR3 protein: CAWSVPRLSPLGDEQFF

clone size: .
V gene: TRBV20-1
J gene: TRBJ2-4
D gene: .
CDR3 DNA: TGCAGTGCTCTTTTTATTGGGGGACTCAAAAACATTCAGTACTTC
CDR3 protein: CSALFIGGLKNIQYF

clone size: .
V gene: TRBV5-5
J gene: TRBJ2-3
D gene: .
CDR3 DNA: TGTGCCAGCAGCTTGGCAAGGCCGGAGCGGACAGATACGCAGTATTTT
CDR3 protein: CASSLARPERTDTQYF

clone size: few
V gene: TRBV15
J gene: TRBJ2-4
D gene: TRBD1
CDR3 DNA: TGTGCCACCAGCAGAGGGTCCTCGGGACAGGGATTATTAGCCAAAAACATTCAGTACTTC
CDR3 protein: CATSRGSSGQGLLAKNIQYF

clone size: few
V gene: TRBV3-1
J gene: TRBJ2-5
D gene: .
CDR3 DNA: TGTGCCAGCAGCACCGGGGAAAAAGAGACCCAGTACTTC
CDR3 protein: CASSTGEKETQYF

clone size: once
V gene: TRBV11-2
J gene: TRBJ2-6
D gene: TRBD1
CDR3 DNA: TGTGCCAGCAGCTTTTTTCCGGGACAGATCTCTGGGGCCAACGTCCTGACTTTC
CDR3 protein: CASSFFPGQISGANVLTF

clone size: few
V gene: TRBV3-1
J gene: TRBJ2-6
D gene: TRBD2
CDR3 DNA: TGTGCCAGCAGCCAACTAGCGGGGGGGACTGGGGCCAACGTCCTGACTTTC
CDR3 protein: CASSQLAGGTGANVLTF

clone size: few
V gene: TRBV2
J gene: TRBJ1-2
D gene: .
CDR3 DNA: TGTGCCAGCAGTGCCGAGCAGAGTAACTATGGCTACACCTTC
CDR3 protein: CASSAEQSNYGYTF

clone size: .
V gene: TRBV5-6
J gene: TRBJ2-5
D gene: .
CDR3 DNA: TGTGCCAGCAGCTTGAATTATATCCAAGAGACCCAGTACTTC
CDR3 protein: CASSLNYIQETQYF

clone size: .
V gene: TRBV12-5
J gene: TRBJ2-5
D gene: .
CDR3 DNA: TGTGCTAGTGGTTTGATGACCGCGAGGGGAGCGGAGACCCAGTACTTC
CDR3 protein: CASGLMTARGAETQYF

clone size: few
V gene: TRBV7-9
J gene: TRBJ2-7
D gene: .
CDR3 DNA: TGTGCCAGCAGCGGAAGCGGGGGACAGGGCCACGAGCAGTACTTC
CDR3 protein: CASSGSGGQGHEQYF

clone size: .
V gene: TRBV29-1
J gene: TRBJ1-1
D gene: .
CDR3 DNA: TGCAGCGTCGCACCCGGACCCCGTCGTGTTAACACTGAAGCTCTCTTT
CDR3 protein: CSVAPGPRRVNTEALF

clone size: .
V gene: TRBV12-3/TRBV12-4
J gene: TRBJ2-1
D gene: .
CDR3 DNA: TGTGCCAGCAGCCAAAGGTACGGGAGCTCCTACAATGAGCAGTTCTTC
CDR3 protein: CASSQRYGSSYNEQFF